This T cell receptor (beta chain) was sequenced for a study of regulatory T cells in long-lasting Graves disease. For the study at large: The study enrolled newly diagnosed Graves' patients on antithyroid drugs under 3 months.

This sample's time point: newly diagnosed GD, antithyroid drugs for less than 3 months. PBMC-derived RNA was used for the TCR library. The CDR3 contains 13 residues. The V gene's germline CDR1 is SGHAT and CDR2 FQNNGV. V was clipped by 6 bases and J by 4 bases, with 13 bases between them. Investigators prepared the TCR beta libraries by applying iRepertoire HTBI primers and Arm-PCR of CDR3 regions. In the original analysis: Identified segments across samples numbered roughly 62 TRBV and 14 to 15 TRBJ. One entry per CDR3 protein results from TCRdb running MiXCR on the multiplex PCR reads. Clone size and V and J calls follow TCRdb, not the original study. The sample records around 450,000 distinct CDR3 sequences, 15% being singletons. Many counts were recorded for this clonotype. The same data also went into a second study, on T cells in Graves' hyperthyroidism and ophthalmopathy. According to that study: Each patient was aged 18 to 65 and had newly diagnosed hyperthyroidism of under 2 months' duration.

The clonotype was recovered from a woman aged 40 to 50 with Graves disease. This chain uses TRBV11-2 with TRBJ2-7; D is uncertain. This material consisted of peripheral blood mononuclear cells (PBMCs), taken at new diagnosis, from a patient treated with antithyroid drugs. The CDR3 protein is CASRSGRSYEQYF. DNA for the CDR3: TGTGCCAGCAGATCTGGGCGGAGTTACGAGCAGTACTTC. Supplemented by reference TRBV11-2 and TRBJ2-7, the full variable domain reads EAGVAQSPRYKIIEKRQSVAFWCNPISGHATLYWYQQILGQGPKLLIQFQNNGVVDDSQLPKDRFSAERLKGVDSTLKIQPAKLEDSAVYLCASRSGRSYEQYFGPGTRLTVT.